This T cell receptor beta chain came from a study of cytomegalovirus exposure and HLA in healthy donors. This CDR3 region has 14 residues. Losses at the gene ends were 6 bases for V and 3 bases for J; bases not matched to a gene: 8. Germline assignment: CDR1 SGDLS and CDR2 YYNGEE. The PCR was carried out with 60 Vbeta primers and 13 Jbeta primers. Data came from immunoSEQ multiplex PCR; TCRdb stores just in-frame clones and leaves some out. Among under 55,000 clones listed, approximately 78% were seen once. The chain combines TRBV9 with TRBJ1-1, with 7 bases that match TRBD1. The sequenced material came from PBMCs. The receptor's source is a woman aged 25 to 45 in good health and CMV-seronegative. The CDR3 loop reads CASNYEGADTEAFF. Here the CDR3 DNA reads TGTGCCAGCAACTACGAGGGGGCTGACACTGAAGCTTTCTTT.